These 23 T cell receptor beta chains originate from one sample sequenced in a study of T cell responses to AZD1222 COVID-19 vaccine. Sequencing was performed with immunoSEQ multiplex PCR; in TCRdb, only in-frame clones are kept and a portion is missing. Seen here are about 160,000 clones, 75% to 95% observed once, and the top ten hold under 4%. Here the sequenced sample was peripheral blood, taken 28 days after the second AZD1222 dose. The receptors were gathered from an adult who received the AZD1222 COVID-19 vaccine.

J is TRBJ2-1 and V is TRBV4-2, with 11 bases matching TRBD2. CDR3 size: 16 residues. Germline V gene lookup returns CDR1 LGHNA and CDR2 YNFKEQ. Trimming cost V 1 base and J 8 bases; bases outside gene matches: 7. CDR3 in amino acids: CASSQVTSGIPHEQFF. DNA for the CDR3: TGTGCCAGCAGCCAAGTGACTAGCGGGATCCCCCATGAGCAGTTCTTC.

The chain carries TRBV27 and TRBJ1-2, with TRBD1 matching 9 bases. Germline CDR1 is MNHEY and CDR2 is SMNVEV (reference sequence). The CDR3 extends over 14 amino acids. J lost 2 bases, V lost 3 bases, and 1 base had no gene match. The CDR3 loop reads CASSFGQGNYGYTF. The CDR3 DNA sequence: TGTGCCAGCAGTTTCGGACAGGGGAACTATGGCTACACCTTC.

This sequence joins TRBV25-1 and TRBJ2-1; 7 bases fit TRBD2. CDR3 length: 18 residues. Germline lookup yields CDR1 MGHDK and CDR2 SYGVNS. V shed 3 bases, J shed 12 bases, and the junction held 23 bases outside the gene matches. CDR3 nucleotides: TGTGCCAGCAGTGATCGCATCGGGGGGAGCCTAGGCGTAGGTGGGCAGTTCTTC. This encodes CASSDRIGGSLGVGGQFF. Based on the CDR3 plus reference TRBV25-1 and TRBJ2-1, the full variable domain is EADIYQTPRYLVIGTGKKITLECSQTMGHDKMYWYQQDPGMELHLIHYSYGVNSTEKGDLSSESTVSRIRTEHFPLTLESARPSHTSQYLCASSDRIGGSLGVGGQFFGPGTRLTVL.

The rearrangement uses TRBV27 and TRBJ1-1, with 9 bases matching TRBD1. V lost 5 bases and J lost 6; bases outside the gene matches: 16. Per germline, CDR1 MNHEY and CDR2 SMNVEV (reference sequence). The CDR3 loop spans 17 amino acids. The CDR3 spells CASSPNRDRVVGAEAFF. DNA of the CDR3: TGTGCCAGCAGTCCGAACCGGGACAGGGTCGTGGGCGCTGAAGCTTTCTTT.

The chain joins TRBV15 to TRBJ2-4, with 8 bases lining up with TRBD1. The CDR3 runs to 17 residues. The V segment lost 0 bases and the J segment 1 base; nucleotides outside the gene matches: 5. Per the germline V gene, CDR1 is LNHNV and CDR2 is YYDKDF (reference sequence). This CDR3 reads CATSREGTGWAKNIQYF. CDR3 DNA: TGTGCCACCAGCAGAGAGGGGACAGGATGGGCCAAAAACATTCAGTACTTC.

This clone was seen only once. V usage is TRBV5-4 and J usage is TRBJ2-3; possible D gene TRBD2, 6 bases. The V gene's germline CDR1 is SGHNT and CDR2 YYREEE (reference sequence). The CDR3 totals 16 residues. Deletions cut 2 bases from V and 2 bases from J, with 15 bases between. CDR3 coding DNA: TGTGCCAGCAGCTTCCGGGGGATCCCTACCACAGATACGCAGTATTTT. This codes for CASSFRGIPTTDTQYF.

This chain joins TRBV5-1 and TRBJ2-7; 8 bases agree with TRBD2. The CDR3 consists of 17 residues. The junction had 13 bases not matched to a gene; V was cut back by 5 bases and J by 0 bases. Germline V gives CDR1 SGHRS, CDR2 YFSETQ. This CDR3 is CASSLVASGQNSYEQYF. CDR3 nucleotide sequence: TGCGCCAGCAGTCTGGTGGCTAGCGGGCAAAACTCCTACGAGCAGTACTTC.

Details on this clone: The same CDR3 arises from other DNA sequences in this sample as well. The V gene is TRBV5-1, the J gene TRBJ2-5, with D uncertain. This CDR3 has 12 residues. CDR1 and CDR2 from the germline V gene are SGHRS and YFSETQ. Trimming shortened V by 0 bases and J by 2 bases, and 2 bases separated the two germline ends. DNA for the CDR3: TGCGCCAGCAGCTTGGCTCAAGAGACCCAGTACTTC. It translates to CASSLAQETQYF.

The V gene is TRBV5-1, the J gene TRBJ1-1; no reliable D call. This CDR3 is 15 amino acids long. V lost 4 bases and J lost 0, with 13 bases in between. The germline V gene has CDR1 SGHRS and CDR2 YFSETQ. The CDR3 here is CASSIQGGMNTEAFF. The DNA of the CDR3 is TGCGCCAGCAGCATCCAAGGTGGGATGAACACTGAAGCTTTCTTT.

This clone was picked up one time. V is TRBV15 and J is TRBJ1-5; D uncertain. Looked up from germline, CDR1 is LNHNV and CDR2 is YYDKDF (reference sequence). V gave up 0 bases and J gave up 0 bases, with 18 bases separating them. CDR3 length equals 19 residues. For the CDR3, the DNA is TGTGCCACCAGCAGAGAAACAAGCCACTCTGTCAATAGCAATCAGCCCCAGCATTTT. This codes for CATSRETSHSVNSNQPQHF.

This rearrangement joins TRBV15 to TRBJ1-1; weak D call: TRBD1 (6 bases). The CDR3 length is 15 residues. Germline V lookup: CDR1 LNHNV, CDR2 YYDKDF (reference sequence). V was shortened by 3 bases and J by 1 base, with 12 bases between the two germline ends. This CDR3 reads CATSSTGKPNTEAFF. Written as DNA, the CDR3 is TGTGCCACCAGCAGTACAGGGAAACCGAACACTGAAGCTTTCTTT.

The chain carries TRBV27 and TRBJ2-1, with D possibly being TRBD2 (6 bases). Germline CDR1 is MNHEY and CDR2 is SMNVEV (reference sequence). V was clipped by 6 bases and J by 4 bases, with 10 bases between them. The CDR3 runs 13 residues. The CDR3 DNA reads as TGTGCCAGCAGCTCGGGGACTTACAATGAGCAGTTCTTC. This sequence encodes CASSSGTYNEQFF.

The chain recombines TRBV10-3 with TRBJ1-1, with 7 bases that match TRBD1. CDR1 is ENHRY, CDR2 SYGVKD, per germline. V gave up 2 bases and J gave up 0 bases; unmatched junction bases: 0. CDR3 length: 14 residues. Written as DNA, the CDR3 is TGTGCCATCAGTGAGGGGACAGTGAACACTGAAGCTTTCTTT. Its protein is CAISEGTVNTEAFF.

The V and J genes are TRBV5-1 and TRBJ2-7, with D perhaps TRBD2 (5 bases). The germline gives CDR1 SGHRS, CDR2 YFSETQ. V dropped 0 bases and J dropped 7 bases, with 17 bases sitting between them. The CDR3 has 15 amino acids. The CDR3 loop reads CASSLAGDIGREQYF. The CDR3 region has the DNA TGCGCCAGCAGCTTGGCCGGGGATATAGGCAGGGAGCAGTACTTC.

This chain uses TRBV2 with TRBJ1-4; 8 nucleotides align to TRBD1. The CDR3 covers 14 residues. V was pared by 1 base and J by 6 bases, with 1 base of the junction left unmatched. The V gene's germline CDR1 is SNHLY and CDR2 FYNNEI. The CDR3 loop is CASSEGTGYEKLFF. The CDR3 nucleotides read TGTGCCAGCAGTGAAGGGACAGGGTATGAAAAACTGTTTTTT.

This chain connects TRBV5-4 to TRBJ2-3; 7 bases align to TRBD1. The CDR3 length is 15 residues. CDR1 is SGHNT, CDR2 YYREEE, per germline (reference sequence). Germline trimming cut 4 bases from V and 4 bases from J; bases unmatched to any gene: 9. CDR3 amino acids: CASSPGQANPDTQYF. Written as DNA, the CDR3 is TGTGCCAGCAGCCCCGGACAGGCGAACCCAGATACGCAGTATTTT. The full variable domain, its missing parts supplied by reference TRBV5-4 and TRBJ2-3, is ETGVTQSPTHLIKTRGQQVTLRCSSQSGHNTVSWYQQALGQGPQFIFQYYREEENGRGNFPPRFSGLQFPNYSSELNVNALELDDSALYLCASSPGQANPDTQYFGPGTRLTVL.

This clone was detected once. This rearrangement joins TRBV7-9 to TRBJ1-1; maybe TRBD1 (5 bases). The ends were cut back, 5 bases at V and 3 bases at J, with 16 bases in the middle. The CDR3 has 15 amino acids. CDR1 and CDR2 from the germline V gene are SEHNR and FQNEAQ (reference sequence). CDR3 loop: CASSTAGSKYTEAFF. As DNA, the CDR3 is TGTGCCAGCAGCACGGCAGGGAGTAAGTACACTGAAGCTTTCTTT.

V and J are TRBV19 and TRBJ2-1; D possibly corresponds to TRBD1 (6 bases). This CDR3 has 15 amino acids. Germline lookup yields CDR1 LNHDA and CDR2 SQIVND (reference sequence). With 0 bases removed from V and 9 bases from J, the gap between germline ends came to 15 bases. The CDR3 is CASSIDYRVLGEQFF. CDR3 DNA sequence: TGTGCCAGTAGTATAGACTACAGGGTTCTGGGTGAGCAGTTCTTC. Using reference TRBV19 and TRBJ2-1 for the parts outside the CDR3, the full variable domain is DGGITQSPKYLFRKEGQNVTLSCEQNLNHDAMYWYRQDPGQGLRLIYYSQIVNDFQKGDIAEGYSVSREKKESFPLTVTSAQKNPTAFYLCASSIDYRVLGEQFFGPGTRLTVL.

The CDR3 DNA reads TGTGCCAGCAGTTCCTCAGGTCCGGGCGGCGGTGAGCAGTTCTTC. Residues: CASSSSGPGGGEQFF. The chain recombines TRBV6-5 with TRBJ2-1; D is ambiguous. V was trimmed by 4 bases and J by 9 bases, leaving 19 bases between them. Germline loops: CDR1 MNHEY, CDR2 SVGAGI. The CDR3 has 15 residues.

The DNA of the CDR3 is TGTGCCAGCAGCGCCATTAGGGCCAATGAGCAGTTCTTC. It encodes CASSAIRANEQFF. The rearrangement uses TRBV11-2 and TRBJ2-1; no firm D call. The CDR3 spans 13 residues. V gave up 5 bases and J gave up 6 bases, with 11 bases separating them. Looked up from germline, CDR1 is SGHAT and CDR2 is FQNNGV.

The CDR3 protein is CASSLVGAGDGYTF. CDR3 bases: TGTGCCAGCAGCTTAGTCGGGGCAGGTGACGGCTACACCTTC. V is TRBV7-9 and J is TRBJ1-2; a possible D gene is TRBD1 (5 bases). Germline V gene sequence: CDR1 SEHNR, CDR2 FQNEAQ (reference sequence). The CDR3 is made up of 14 amino acids. Trimming shortened V by 1 base and J by 8 bases, and 14 bases separated the two germline ends.

V and J are TRBV5-6 and TRBJ1-6; D is possibly TRBD1 (6 bases). Trimming shortened V by 2 bases and J by 6 bases, and 9 bases separated the two germline ends. Per germline, CDR1 SGHDT and CDR2 YYEEEE. This CDR3 spans 14 amino acids. CDR3 in amino acids: CASSLGQINSPLHF. Written as DNA, the CDR3 is TGTGCCAGCAGCTTAGGACAGATTAATTCACCCCTCCACTTT.

The CDR3 region is CASSGSRNQPQHF. As DNA, the CDR3 is TGTGCCAGCAGTGGGTCACGCAATCAGCCCCAGCATTTT. The chain joins TRBV12-3 or TRBV12-4 to TRBJ1-5; no clear D. V was shortened by 5 bases and J by 2 bases, with 7 bases between the two germline ends. This CDR3 has 13 amino acids.